This T cell receptor (beta chain) stems from a study of OX40 agonist ivuxolimab in advanced cancers. The V gene end was trimmed by 6 bases and the J gene end by 4 bases; junction bases not matched to a gene: 6. The germline CDR1 and CDR2 sequences are SNHLY and FYNNEI. This CDR3 has 14 residues. The data were produced by immunoSEQ multiplex PCR, yet TCRdb's version contains in-frame clones alone and is incomplete. Among 60,000 or so clones listed, roughly 90% were seen once. Overall study results and limits: Near-lowest levels of clonal expansion characterized partial responders at 0.1-3.0 mg/kg. Low normalized T-cell clonal expansion also characterized some of the nonresponders.

In regard to this clone: The antigen is undetermined.

This TCR was sampled from an adult with an advanced solid tumor such as melanoma, head and neck, liver or kidney cancer. This chain joins TRBV2 and TRBJ2-5; TRBD1 matches at 9 bases. The material sequenced was CD4+ or CD8+ T cells sorted from blood, taken in a trial of the OX40 agonist ivuxolimab. CDR3 region: CASSLDRGGETQYF. The DNA for the CDR3 is TGTGCCAGCAGCCTGGACAGGGGAGGAGAGACCCAGTACTTC.